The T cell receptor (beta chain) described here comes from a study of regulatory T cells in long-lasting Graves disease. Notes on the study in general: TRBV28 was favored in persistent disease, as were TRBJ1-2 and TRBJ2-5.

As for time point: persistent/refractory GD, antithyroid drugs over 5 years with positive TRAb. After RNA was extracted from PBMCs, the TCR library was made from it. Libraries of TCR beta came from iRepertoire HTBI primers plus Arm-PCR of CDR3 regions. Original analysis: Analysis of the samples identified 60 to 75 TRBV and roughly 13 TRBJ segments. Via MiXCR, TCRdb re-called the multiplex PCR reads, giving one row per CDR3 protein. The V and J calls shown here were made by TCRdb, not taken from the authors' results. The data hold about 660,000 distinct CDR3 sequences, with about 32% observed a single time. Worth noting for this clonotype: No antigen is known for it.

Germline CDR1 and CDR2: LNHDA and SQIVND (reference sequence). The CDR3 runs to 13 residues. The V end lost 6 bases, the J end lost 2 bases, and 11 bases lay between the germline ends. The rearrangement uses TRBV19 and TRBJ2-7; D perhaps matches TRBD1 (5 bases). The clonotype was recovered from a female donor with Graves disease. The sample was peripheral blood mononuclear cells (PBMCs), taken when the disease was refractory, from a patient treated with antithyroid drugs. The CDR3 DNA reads TGTGCCAGTAGCCGGACAAAGACCTACGAGCAGTACTTC. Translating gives CASSRTKTYEQYF.